The source of this T cell receptor beta chain is a study of T cell repertoires in cytomegalovirus infection. Study overall: Both CMV infection and a matching HLA type were indicated by public TCR beta signatures. Study outcomes and limitations: Summed public TCR beta family frequency identified CMV carriers bearing the relevant HLA. CMV-specific TCR beta clonotypes restricted by HLA-C were the ones dominating the ex vivo response.

CDR3 length equals 14 residues. Germline values: CDR1 SGHTA, CDR2 FQGNSA. V was trimmed by 5 bases and J by 3 bases, leaving 11 bases between them. TCRdb re-called the reads through MiXCR, storing one row per CDR3 protein. The repertoire holds some 100,000 distinct CDR3 sequences, less than 25% seen once, with approximately 39% in the top ten. This clonotype was counted a few times. The antigen is unknown. This rearrangement joins TRBV7-2 to TRBJ1-5, with no clear D. Sequenced material: CD8+ T cells from PBMCs. This clonotype was sampled from a human donor in good health (CMV status not recorded). Some clones in this sample may be carry-over from other donors' samples. CDR3 region: CASSPREFNQPQHF. CDR3 in DNA: TGTGCCAGCAGCCCTCGGGAGTTCAATCAGCCCCAGCATTTT.